Here is one T cell receptor (beta chain) with its context. The antigen is not known. This record comes from a study of beta chain features in type 1 diabetes. Study-level results: Researchers cautioned that cDNA sequencing could over-represent cells with high TCR expression. There was no resolution here of whether HLA type influences TCRB rearrangement.

V lost 4 bases to trimming and J lost 3 bases, with 10 bases between them. Per the germline V gene, CDR1 is SGHDN and CDR2 is FVKESK. The CDR3 spans 13 residues. On average, the one heparinised blood draw given by each donor was around 120 mL. Sequenced material consisted of expressed TCRB transcripts (all of the isolated RNA was reverse transcribed). Mean read depth for naive, central memory and regulatory T cell samples was 3.5 million to 4.5 million reads. The method was immunoSEQ multiplex PCR; TCRdb's version includes in-frame clones alone and lacks a portion of them. Seen here are about 150,000 clones, 7% to 10% observed once, and the top ten hold roughly 0.69%.

The chain joins TRBV14 to TRBJ2-7; no clear D. The clonotype originates from a man between 18 and 29 years old in good health. Sequencing was performed on central memory CD4+ T cells from blood. The CDR3 region has the DNA TGTGCCAGCAGCCCCCAGGTAAACTACGAGCAGTACTTC. Its protein is CASSPQVNYEQYF.